The next 28 T cell receptor beta chains were all read from a single sample in a study of T cells in women clearing cervical HPV infection. TCRdb's copy holds only in-frame clones and misses some; the assay was immunoSEQ multiplex PCR. The sample has tens of thousands of clones. Material: blood buffy coat. Every receptor here comes from a woman aged 18-70 years with a cervical HPV16 infection that either progressed to CIN3+ or cleared (not recorded which).

Remarks on this clone: The CDR3 end is not reached by the read, which stops 3 residues before it; the germline J gene fills it in. The chain links TRBV20-1 to TRBJ2-7, with 10 positions matching TRBD2. This CDR3 spans 15 amino acids. V was clipped by 3 bases and J by 2 bases; unmatched bases: 7. CDR1 is DFQATT and CDR2 is SNEGSKA in the germline V gene (reference sequence). The CDR3 here is CSASGLAGVTYEQYF. The covered CDR3 bases are TGCAGTGCTAGCGGGCTAGCGGGAGTGACCTACGAG.

About this clone itself: The DNA ends 3 residues before the CDR3 does, and the rest of the CDR3 is filled in from the germline J gene. This chain joins TRBV19 and TRBJ1-1; 7 nucleotides match TRBD1. Germline V gene sequence: CDR1 LNHDA, CDR2 SQIVND (reference sequence). After removal of 3 bases from V and 2 bases from J, the junction contained 6 bases not matched to a gene. The CDR3 has 15 amino acids. The covered CDR3 bases are TGTGCCAGTAGTATCGAACACAGGGGAAACACTGAA. It yields the protein CASSIEHRGNTE. The entire CDR3 is CASSIEHRGNTEAFF. Combining the CDR3 with reference TRBV19 and TRBJ1-1 gives the whole variable domain DGGITQSPKYLFRKEGQNVTLSCEQNLNHDAMYWYRQDPGQGLRLIYYSQIVNDFQKGDIAEGYSVSREKKESFPLTVTSAQKNPTAFYLCASSIEHRGNTEAFFGQGTRLTVV.

About this clone itself: The CDR3 is cut off 3 residues early in the read; its end comes from the germline J gene. The chain employs TRBV27 and TRBJ2-7, with D possibly being TRBD2 (6 bases). The CDR3 is 13 amino acids. V was trimmed by 6 bases and J by 1 base, leaving 10 bases between them. The V gene's germline CDR1 is MNHEY and CDR2 SMNVEV (reference sequence). CDR3 region: CASRRTISYEQYF. CDR3 DNA, as far as it was read: TGTGCCAGCAGGCGGACTATATCCTACGAG.

Comment on this clone: Coverage ceases 3 residues before the CDR3 finishes, and the germline J gene fills in the end. This sequence joins TRBV19 and TRBJ1-1; D is unclear. This CDR3 is built from 14 residues. V was clipped by 6 bases and J by 2 bases, with 13 bases between them. CDR1 is LNHDA, CDR2 SQIVND, per germline (reference sequence). The CDR3 DNA, read in part, is TGTGCCAGTAGCTACAGTAAAGCCAACACTGAA. Translated: CASSYSKANTE. The full CDR3 reads CASSYSKANTEAFF.

A word on this clone: The read ends 3 residues early relative to the CDR3; the germline J gene fills the gap. The chain combines TRBV5-4 with TRBJ2-7; the D gene could be TRBD1 or TRBD2 (5 bases each). The germline gives CDR1 SGHNT, CDR2 YYREEE (reference sequence). This CDR3 is 14 amino acids long. The V gene lost 0 bases and the J gene lost 3 bases, with 10 bases spanning the gap. This CDR3 is CASSLAPGSYEQYF. The sequenced part of the CDR3 DNA is TGTGCCAGCAGCTTGGCCCCAGGGAGCTACGAG.

A word on this clone: The CDR3 end falls 3 residues outside the read, so it is completed with the germline J gene. The V and J genes are TRBV19 and TRBJ2-7, with 8 bases aligning to TRBD2. The CDR3 contains 15 residues. Germline assignment: CDR1 LNHDA and CDR2 SQIVND (reference sequence). With V trimmed by 1 base and J by 2 bases, 4 bases remained unmatched. CDR3 bases read: TGTGCCAGTAGTATAGCGGGGGGGATTCCCTACGAG. Translation: CASSIAGGIPYE. The complete CDR3 reads CASSIAGGIPYEQYF.

Remarks on this clone: The CDR3 extends 3 residues past the end of the read, so its final part is completed from the germline J gene. This chain connects TRBV28 to TRBJ2-7; maybe TRBD2 (5 bases). Trimming removed 3 bases at V and 3 bases at J, with 9 bases between. This CDR3 comprises 13 residues. Germline V lookup: CDR1 MDHEN, CDR2 SYDVKM. The sequenced CDR3 bases are TGTGCCAGCAGTTTCCCCGGGGACTACGAG. Protein sequence: CASSFPGDYE. The CDR3 in its entirety is CASSFPGDYEQYF.

Comments on this clone: The CDR3 end falls 3 residues outside the read, so it is completed with the germline J gene. V gene TRBV5-4 combines with J gene TRBJ2-7; the match to TRBD1 covers 7 bases. Per the germline V gene, CDR1 is SGHNT and CDR2 is YYREEE (reference sequence). The CDR3 totals 15 residues. Trimming cost V 3 bases and J 4 bases; bases outside gene matches: 10. CDR3 sequence reads: CASSSVGQGEYEQYF. The DNA read from the CDR3 is TGTGCCAGCAGCTCGGTTGGGCAGGGGGAATACGAG. The full variable domain, in which reference TRBV5-4 and TRBJ2-7 provide the parts outside the CDR3, is ETGVTQSPTHLIKTRGQQVTLRCSSQSGHNTVSWYQQALGQGPQFIFQYYREEENGRGNFPPRFSGLQFPNYSSELNVNALELDDSALYLCASSSVGQGEYEQYFGPGTRLTVT.

Notes on this clone: Coverage ceases 3 residues before the CDR3 finishes, and the germline J gene fills in the end. V and J are TRBV28 and TRBJ2-4; perhaps TRBD1 as D (5 bases). There are 18 residues in the CDR3. Germline CDR1 is MDHEN and CDR2 is SYDVKM. Between the trimmed V and J ends, which lost 2 bases and 0 bases, there was a span of 17 bases. CDR3 bases read: TGTGCCAGCAGTTTAGGGGCGGTCTACCAACTAGCCAAAAACATT. Translating gives CASSLGAVYQLAKNI. The whole CDR3 sequence is CASSLGAVYQLAKNIQYF.

A note on this clone: The read comes to an end 3 residues before the CDR3 does, leaving the germline J gene to fill in the end. V is TRBV20-1 and J is TRBJ1-5; TRBD1 matches at 9 bases. V shed 5 bases and J 3 bases; nucleotides not matched to a gene: 11. The CDR3 runs 16 residues. Germline V gene lookup returns CDR1 DFQATT and CDR2 SNEGSKA (reference sequence). The CDR3 sequence is CSAATGGSGTNQPQHF. The sequenced CDR3 bases are TGCAGTGCTGCTACAGGGGGCTCCGGCACCAATCAGCCC.

With respect to this clone: The missing CDR3 end, 3 residues past where the read stops, is filled in from the germline J gene. The chain is built from TRBV24-1 and TRBJ2-3; the match to TRBD1 covers 9 bases. V was pared by 3 bases and J by 8 bases, with 2 bases of the junction left unmatched. This CDR3 is built from 13 residues. Germline CDR1 reads KGHDR; CDR2 reads SFDVKD. The part of the CDR3 DNA that was read is TGTGCCACCAGTGATCGGACAGGGGCTACG. Translated, it gives CATSDRTGAT. The whole CDR3 region reads CATSDRTGATQYF.

For this clone: The read halts 3 residues ahead of the CDR3 end, with the missing end drawn from the germline J gene. The rearrangement uses TRBV19 and TRBJ1-2; D gene unclear. This CDR3 has 12 amino acids. The germline CDR1 and CDR2 sequences are LNHDA and SQIVND (reference sequence). CDR3 amino acids: CASSSLRSGYTF. CDR3 bases read: TGTGCCAGTAGTTCCCTTCGGTCCGGC.

Worth noting for this clone: The sequence runs out 3 residues before the end of the CDR3; the remainder is reconstructed from the germline J gene. This chain connects TRBV30 to TRBJ2-3, with D possibly matching TRBD2 (7 bases). The CDR3 length is 15 residues. V was cut by 0 bases and J by 2 bases, with 12 bases left in between. Germline CDR1 reads GTSNPN; CDR2 reads SVGIG (reference sequence). The CDR3 bases that were read are TGTGCCTGGAGTGTACTCGGGGGGCCCACAGATACG. It is translated as CAWSVLGGPTDT. The CDR3 in full is CAWSVLGGPTDTQYF.

About this clone: Coverage ceases 3 residues before the CDR3 finishes, and the germline J gene fills in the end. The chain is built from TRBV29-1 and TRBJ1-2; 7 nucleotides align to TRBD1. The CDR3 is 14 amino acids. CDR1 is SQVTM and CDR2 is ANQGSEA in the germline V gene. With 6 bases clipped from V and 2 bases from J, the junction kept 9 bases outside the gene matches. The CDR3 loop is CSVLLTGLNYGYTF. The covered CDR3 bases are TGCAGCGTCCTCCTGACAGGGCTGAACTATGGC.

As regards this clone: The read comes to an end 3 residues before the CDR3 does, leaving the germline J gene to fill in the end. This rearrangement joins TRBV20-1 to TRBJ1-2, with TRBD1 matching 7 bases. Germline loops: CDR1 DFQATT, CDR2 SNEGSKA (reference sequence). CDR3 length: 14 residues. Trimming removed 2 bases from V and 6 bases from J; junction bases left unmatched: 9. This CDR3 is CSARTLRGRHGYTF. The sequenced CDR3 bases are TGCAGTGCTAGAACCCTAAGGGGGCGACATGGC.

In the case of this clone: The read stops 3 residues short of the end of the CDR3; the missing end is completed from the germline J gene. V gene TRBV20-1 combines with J gene TRBJ1-2, with TRBD1 matching 7 bases. Germline V gives CDR1 DFQATT, CDR2 SNEGSKA (reference sequence). V was clipped by 1 base and J by 1 base; unmatched bases: 15. The CDR3 runs to 18 residues. The sequenced CDR3 bases are TGCAGTGCTAGAGGACAGTCAGGACAGGATTCTTTTAACTATGGC. It is translated as CSARGQSGQDSFNYG. The full CDR3 reads CSARGQSGQDSFNYGYTF.

Remarks on this clone: Read data end 3 residues before the CDR3 end; the end is taken from the germline J gene. This chain connects TRBV12-3 or TRBV12-4 to TRBJ2-3; TRBD1 might be the D (6 bases). The CDR3 has 15 amino acids. The ends were cut back, 6 bases at V and 7 bases at J, with 20 bases in the middle. The CDR3 spells CASSKGGPNMNTQYF. The part of the CDR3 DNA that was read is TGTGCCAGCAGCAAAGGGGGACCTAATATGAATACG.

Note on this clone: Coverage ceases 3 residues before the CDR3 finishes, and the germline J gene fills in the end. This sample includes further DNA sequences coding for the same CDR3. The chain has TRBV18 and TRBJ2-7; 10 nucleotides line up with TRBD1. CDR1 KGHSH and CDR2 LQKENI come from the germline V gene. Germline trimming cut 6 bases from V and 6 bases from J; bases unmatched to any gene: 8. CDR3 length equals 14 residues. CDR3 bases read: TGTGCCAGCTCCCCCGGGACAGGGGCGGGCGAG. It codes for CASSPGTGAGE. In full, the CDR3 is CASSPGTGAGEQYF.

With respect to this clone: The CDR3 extends 3 residues past the end of the read, so its final part is completed from the germline J gene. This chain links TRBV30 with TRBJ1-3; no clear D. This CDR3 comprises 12 residues. Trimming left V 7 bases short and J 0 bases short, with 7 bases between. Germline V CDR1 and CDR2: GTSNPN, SVGIG (reference sequence). CDR3 region: CASDSSGNTIYF. The part of the CDR3 DNA that was read is TGTGCCTCGGACTCCTCTGGAAACACC.

Concerning this clone itself: The read is 3 residues too short to cover the CDR3 end, so that end is filled in from the germline J gene. This chain uses TRBV5-1 with TRBJ2-5; TRBD2 might be the D (5 bases). The CDR3 spans 15 residues. CDR1 is SGHRS, CDR2 YFSETQ, per germline. Between the trimmed V and J ends, which lost 4 bases and 3 bases, there was a span of 16 bases. Partial CDR3 DNA: TGCGCCAGCAGCCGGGAATCCACTAGGGAAGAGACC. Amino acids: CASSRESTREET. From start to end, the CDR3 is CASSRESTREETQYF.

Concerning this clone: The read comes to an end 3 residues before the CDR3 does, leaving the germline J gene to fill in the end. The V call is TRBV29-1, the J call TRBJ2-2; D is possibly TRBD1 (6 bases). V shed 7 bases and J shed 2 bases, with 11 bases lying between them. Germline loops: CDR1 SQVTM, CDR2 ANQGSEA. This CDR3 region has 13 residues. CDR3 DNA (partial): TGCAGCGGAGTCGGGACAAACACCGGGGAG. Its protein product is CSGVGTNTGE. Given in full, the CDR3 is CSGVGTNTGELFF.

About this clone itself: Read coverage stops 3 residues before the CDR3 terminus; the germline J gene supplies the remainder. The chain joins TRBV2 to TRBJ1-1, with a possible D match to TRBD1 (6 bases). The CDR3 runs to 13 residues. Trimming removed 8 bases from V and 4 bases from J, with 14 bases in between. Germline CDR1 is SNHLY and CDR2 is FYNNEI. CDR3 bases read: TGTGCCAGCGGGAACAGGGAAGGCACTGAA. The encoded protein is CASGNREGTE. The whole CDR3 protein reads CASGNREGTEAFF.

Details on this clone: Sequencing ends 3 residues short of the CDR3 end; the germline J gene provides the rest. The rearrangement uses TRBV29-1 and TRBJ2-1; 8 nucleotides line up with TRBD1. CDR1 is SQVTM and CDR2 is ANQGSEA in the germline V gene. The V gene end was trimmed by 4 bases and the J gene end by 3 bases; junction bases not matched to a gene: 2. The CDR3 runs to 13 residues. CDR3 residues: CSVGGTGYNEQFF. The covered CDR3 bases are TGCAGCGTTGGAGGGACAGGCTACAATGAG.

Of note for this clone: With the read ending 3 residues before the CDR3 end, the germline J gene is used to fill in that end. V and J are TRBV7-6 and TRBJ2-7, with TRBD2 matching 8 bases. With V trimmed by 1 base and J by 2 bases, 13 bases remained unmatched. The CDR3 is 18 residues long. Germline values: CDR1 SGHVS, CDR2 FNYEAQ. CDR3 sequence reads: CASSLVFLAGTQTYEQYF. The DNA read from the CDR3 is TGTGCCAGCAGCTTAGTGTTTTTAGCGGGGACCCAAACCTACGAG.

A remark on this clone: Coverage ceases 3 residues before the CDR3 finishes, and the germline J gene fills in the end. The chain uses TRBV2 and TRBJ1-4; a weak D match, TRBD1 (6 bases). CDR1 and CDR2 from the germline V gene are SNHLY and FYNNEI. This CDR3 is built from 14 residues. The V gene lost 3 bases and the J gene lost 7 bases, with 12 bases spanning the gap. Incomplete CDR3 DNA: TGTGCCAGCAGTGATAGACAGGTCCTTGAAAAA. Protein product: CASSDRQVLEK. The whole CDR3 sequence reads CASSDRQVLEKLFF.

As for this clone: The read falls 3 residues short of the CDR3 end, and the missing part is taken from the germline J gene. The V gene is TRBV7-6, the J gene TRBJ2-3, with 15 bases identical to TRBD2. This CDR3 contains 18 residues. The ends lost 4 bases at V and 4 bases at J; junction bases unmatched: 9. The V gene's germline CDR1 is SGHVS and CDR2 FNYEAQ. Incomplete CDR3 DNA: TGTGCCAGCAGCTCGACGGGACTAGCGGGGGGTCGAGCAGATACG. The encoded protein is CASSSTGLAGGRADT. The full CDR3 sequence reads CASSSTGLAGGRADTQYF.

On this clone: The read is 3 residues too short to cover the CDR3 end, so that end is filled in from the germline J gene. The V gene is TRBV7-2, the J gene TRBJ1-4, with TRBD1 as a possible D gene (5 bases). From germline, CDR1 is SGHTA and CDR2 FQGNSA. The CDR3 has 14 residues. V was shortened by 5 bases and J by 8 bases, with 15 bases between the two germline ends. The sequenced part of the CDR3 DNA is TGTGCCAGCAGCACCAGGACCGGGGGAGAAAAA. Translating it yields CASSTRTGGEK. The whole CDR3 region reads CASSTRTGGEKLFF. Complete variable domain (other parts from reference TRBV7-2 and TRBJ1-4): GAGVSQSPSNKVTEKGKDVELRCDPISGHTALYWYRQSLGQGLEFLIYFQGNSAPDKSGLPSDRFSAERTGGSVSTLTIQRTQQEDSAVYLCASSTRTGGEKLFFGSGTQLSVL.

About this clone itself: The read terminates 3 residues ahead of where the CDR3 ends, so the germline J gene completes it. The V call is TRBV5-1, the J call TRBJ2-4, with 11 bases matching TRBD2. The CDR3 is made up of 16 amino acids. CDR1 and CDR2 from the germline V gene are SGHRS and YFSETQ. With 1 base clipped from V and 6 bases from J, the junction kept 6 bases outside the gene matches. The CDR3 sequence: CASSLTLAGGGNIQYF. The CDR3 bases that were read are TGCGCCAGCAGCTTGACGTTAGCGGGAGGGGGAAACATT.